Below, 24 T cell receptor beta chains from the same sample are listed, as sequenced in a study of T cells in Graves' hyperthyroidism and ophthalmopathy. TCR beta CDR3 region amplification was performed from RNA transcripts. HTBI primers were used for first-round RT-PCR of the TCR CDR3. TCRdb used MiXCR to reprocess the multiplex PCR reads, holding one entry per CDR3 protein. The data contain some 460,000 distinct CDR3 sequences, around a sixth of them singletons. Material: blood. These receptors came from a woman aged 18-35 years with Graves' hyperthyroidism.

There are many counts of this clonotype. The chain uses TRBV10-3 and TRBJ1-5; the D is unclear. Trimming left V 6 bases short and J 4 bases short, with 13 bases between. Germline CDR1 reads ENHRY; CDR2 reads SYGVKD. The CDR3 is 14 residues long. The DNA for the CDR3 is TGTGCCATCAGAGAGGCAGGCCCGAATCAGCCCCAGCATTTT. The encoded protein is CAIREAGPNQPQHF.

This clonotype was seen at least ten times. The chain has TRBV7-9 and TRBJ2-5; 8 nucleotides agree with TRBD1. The CDR3 is 14 residues long. V dropped 10 bases and J dropped 4; count of bases not matched to a gene: 11. Germline V lookup: CDR1 SEHNR, CDR2 FQNEAQ (reference sequence). Written as DNA, the CDR3 is TGTGCCACCGGAGAAACACAGGGGGGAGAGACCCAGTACTTC. Translated: CATGETQGGETQYF.

The genes are TRBV15 and TRBJ2-7, with 9 bases identical to TRBD1. With V trimmed by 3 bases and J by 1 base, 1 base remained unmatched. The CDR3 spans 14 residues. Germline CDR1 is LNHNV and CDR2 is YYDKDF (reference sequence). The CDR3 here is CATSRGTGSYEQYF. In DNA, the CDR3 is TGTGCCACCAGCAGGGGGACAGGGTCCTACGAGCAGTACTTC.

The chain joins TRBV11-2 to TRBJ2-1; no clear D gene. Germline lookup yields CDR1 SGHAT and CDR2 FQNNGV. V was shortened by 6 bases and J by 4 bases, with 10 bases between the two germline ends. The CDR3 length is 13 residues. The CDR3 loop reads CASSYADYNEQFF. Written as DNA, the CDR3 is TGTGCCAGCAGTTACGCTGATTACAATGAGCAGTTCTTC.

This clonotype was seen many times. This chain connects TRBV12-3 or TRBV12-4 to TRBJ1-6, with D hard to call. The CDR3 is made up of 15 amino acids. Trimming removed 7 bases at V and 6 bases at J, with 16 bases between. CDR3: CASTIDPEGNSPLHF. Here the CDR3 DNA reads TGTGCCAGCACCATTGACCCGGAAGGTAATTCACCCCTCCACTTT.

This clonotype was observed at least ten times. A much larger clone is a single base away; this may be a read error. The V gene is TRBV18, the J gene TRBJ2-3, with D unclear. The germline CDR1 and CDR2 sequences are KGHSH and LQKENI. V was trimmed by 5 bases and J by 0 bases, leaving 3 bases between them. The CDR3 spans 12 residues. CDR3 amino acids: CASSTSTDTQYF. The CDR3 bases are TGTGCCAGCTCAACTAGCACAGATACGCAGTATTTT.

This clonotype was recorded many times. The V and J genes are TRBV6-1 and TRBJ2-7, with 10 nucleotides matching TRBD2. The junction had 20 bases not matched to a gene; V was cut back by 6 bases and J by 0 bases. This CDR3 contains 20 residues. CDR1 is MNHNS, CDR2 SASEGT, per germline. CDR3 region: CASRKNTGTSVKRSSYEQYF. As DNA, the CDR3 is TGTGCCAGCAGAAAAAACACCGGGACTAGCGTAAAAAGAAGCTCCTACGAGCAGTACTTC.

This clonotype was counted many times. The chain employs TRBV2 and TRBJ2-3, with D hard to call. The CDR3 consists of 13 residues. Between the trimmed V and J ends, which lost 6 bases and 3 bases, there was a span of 10 bases. The germline V gene encodes CDR1 SNHLY and CDR2 FYNNEI. The CDR3 bases are TGTGCCAGCAGGGACGATTCAACAGATACGCAGTATTTT. This translates into CASRDDSTDTQYF.

This clonotype showed up many times. The J gene is TRBJ2-7, the V gene TRBV27; D gene uncertain. Germline CDR1 MNHEY, CDR2 SMNVEV (reference sequence). V lost 4 bases and J 2 bases, leaving 12 bases between the germline ends. The CDR3 contains 14 residues. CDR3 DNA: TGTGCCAGCAGTTCCCTTGGAAGAACCTACGAGCAGTACTTC. Translated: CASSSLGRTYEQYF.

The J gene is TRBJ2-1, the V gene TRBV10-2; TRBD2 matches at 12 bases. The ends lost 6 bases at V and 10 bases at J; junction bases unmatched: 7. The CDR3 spans 14 residues. Germline assignment: CDR1 WSHSY and CDR2 SAAADI. The CDR3 spells CASRPSGGGGEQFF. In DNA, the CDR3 is TGCGCCAGCAGGCCTAGCGGGGGGGGGGGGGAGCAGTTCTTC.

CDR3 sequence reads: CASSAGGPGQPQHF. The CDR3 DNA reads TGTGCCAGCAGCGCGGGTGGGCCGGGCCAGCCCCAGCATTTT. The rearrangement joins TRBV9 to TRBJ1-5, with D uncertain. This CDR3 region has 14 residues. Looked up from germline, CDR1 is SGDLS and CDR2 is YYNGEE. V lost 3 bases to trimming and J lost 7 bases, with 14 bases between them.

Many counts were recorded for this clonotype. The chain is built from TRBV19 and TRBJ2-7; no clear D gene. V lost 6 bases to trimming and J lost 5 bases, with 11 bases between them. The CDR3 consists of 12 residues. Germline-derived CDR1 and CDR2 are LNHDA and SQIVND (reference sequence). The CDR3 DNA sequence: TGTGCCAGTAGCCAATATGGGGACGAGCAGTACTTC. It specifies CASSQYGDEQYF.

This clonotype was seen only a few times. An end of the junction does not agree with germline; a read error may underlie this. The chain joins TRBV12-5 to TRBJ2-3; D remains unclear. The CDR3 is 15 residues long. Per the germline V gene, CDR1 is LGHNT and CDR2 is FRNRAP. DNA for the CDR3: TGTGCTAGTGGTTTGGTCCTCGGTAGCACAGATACGCAGTGTTTT. It encodes CASGLVLGSTDTQCF.

This clonotype turned up a few times. The rearrangement joins TRBV9 to TRBJ2-7; perhaps TRBD1 as D (6 bases). The CDR3 extends over 14 amino acids. The V end lost 3 bases, the J end lost 6 bases, and 16 bases lay between the germline ends. Germline loops: CDR1 SGDLS, CDR2 YYNGEE. The chain's CDR3 is CASSARGAGVEQYF. The CDR3, as DNA: TGTGCCAGCAGCGCCCGAGGCGCAGGGGTCGAGCAGTACTTC.

The chain couples TRBV6-1 to TRBJ1-6; tentative D call: TRBD1 (5 bases). Trimming shortened V by 6 bases and J by 1 base, and 16 bases separated the two germline ends. The CDR3 runs 17 residues. Germline CDR1 MNHNS, CDR2 SASEGT. This CDR3 reads CASSDGGESSYNSPLHF. The CDR3, as DNA: TGTGCCAGCAGCGACGGGGGAGAGTCATCCTATAATTCACCCCTCCACTTT.

This sequence joins TRBV5-1 and TRBJ2-1; 14 bases match TRBD2. Germline V CDR1 and CDR2: SGHRS, YFSETQ. The CDR3 is made up of 17 amino acids. J gave up 0 bases and V 5 bases, and 4 bases lay outside the gene matches. The CDR3 bases are TGCGCCAGCAGGACTAGCGGGGGGGCGAGCTCCTACAATGAGCAGTTCTTC. This gives the protein CASRTSGGASSYNEQFF.

This clonotype was picked up many times. The V call is TRBV9, the J call TRBJ2-3; no reliable D call. The CDR3 runs to 15 residues. V lost 1 base to trimming and J lost 2 bases, with 11 bases between them. CDR1 and CDR2 (germline): SGDLS, YYNGEE. The DNA of the CDR3 is TGTGCCAGCAGCGTAACCCGTCAGTACACAGATACGCAGTATTTT. Translation: CASSVTRQYTDTQYF.

The CDR3 DNA follows: TGTGCCAGCAGCCGGGGTGGGGGGAACCAAGAGACCCAGTACTTC. It translates to CASSRGGGNQETQYF. The V and J genes are TRBV11-2 and TRBJ2-5; D perhaps matches TRBD2 (6 bases). The V gene lost 5 bases and the J gene lost 0 bases, with 13 bases spanning the gap. CDR1 is SGHAT and CDR2 is FQNNGV in the germline V gene. CDR3 size: 15 residues.

This clonotype was found many times. The V gene is TRBV2, the J gene TRBJ2-1, with D tentatively TRBD2 (5 bases). CDR3 length: 12 residues. V lost 5 bases, J lost 8 bases, and 10 bases lay in between. CDR1 SNHLY and CDR2 FYNNEI come from the germline V gene. The CDR3 DNA reads TGTGCCAGCAGTATCTTGGGAGATGAGCAGTTCTTC. As protein: CASSILGDEQFF.

This clonotype was recorded many times. The rearrangement joins TRBV3-1 to TRBJ1-2; a weak D match, TRBD1 (5 bases). The V gene lost 2 bases and the J gene lost 2 bases, with 9 bases spanning the gap. The CDR3 consists of 14 residues. In germline, CDR1 is LGHDT, CDR2 YNNKEL (reference sequence). CDR3 protein: CASSQSGTNYGYTF. The DNA for the CDR3 is TGTGCCAGCAGCCAATCCGGGACGAACTATGGCTACACCTTC.

This clonotype was seen a handful of times. J is TRBJ1-3 and V is TRBV9, with a possible D match to TRBD1 (5 bases). Between the trimmed V and J ends, which lost 2 bases and 7 bases, there was a span of 19 bases. This CDR3 has 16 residues. Germline CDR1 SGDLS, CDR2 YYNGEE. CDR3 amino acids: CASSVKAGTEYNTIYF. The DNA for the CDR3 is TGTGCCAGCAGCGTTAAGGCCGGGACTGAGTACAACACCATATATTTT.

In this sample, this clonotype turned up many times. V and J are TRBV6-1 and TRBJ2-3; either TRBD1 or TRBD2 may supply D (5 bases each). The germline gives CDR1 MNHNS, CDR2 SASEGT. The V and J ends lost 4 bases and 4 bases respectively, with 18 bases between them. The CDR3 is made up of 16 amino acids. The CDR3 DNA reads TGTGCCAGCAGTGCCCGGGGCCTACCTGGTGCAGATACGCAGTATTTT. Translation: CASSARGLPGADTQYF.

This clonotype has ten or more counts. The rearrangement uses TRBV20-1 and TRBJ2-7; TRBD2 matches 11 bases. The CDR3 is 14 residues long. The J segment lost 7 bases and the V segment lost 1 base, leaving 6 bases of the junction unmatched. Germline loops: CDR1 DFQATT, CDR2 SNEGSKA (reference sequence). CDR3 residues: CSARVAGGPREQYF. The CDR3 DNA reads as TGCAGTGCTAGAGTAGCGGGAGGGCCTCGAGAGCAGTACTTC.

The rearrangement joins TRBV11-1 to TRBJ2-7; 8 nucleotides match TRBD1. With 0 bases clipped from V and 7 bases from J, the junction kept 5 bases outside the gene matches. The CDR3 spans 14 residues. The germline V gene has CDR1 SGHAT and CDR2 FQDESV (reference sequence). CDR3 amino acids: CASSLAGQDREQYF. DNA of the CDR3: TGTGCCAGCAGCTTAGCGGGACAGGATCGGGAGCAGTACTTC.